These 2 T cell receptor beta chains were sequenced from one sample in a study of T cells in localized non-small cell lung cancer. Data came from immunoSEQ multiplex PCR; TCRdb stores just in-frame clones and leaves some out. The sample lists 20,000 to 30,000 clones, about 90% seen once, with around 32% in the top ten. Material: peripheral blood, obtained before any cancer treatment. These TCRs come from a male donor at least 60 years old with stage I squamous cell lung carcinoma.

This chain connects TRBV11-2 to TRBJ2-3; unclear D gene. Germline CDR1 and CDR2: SGHAT and FQNNGV. This CDR3 is built from 15 residues. The V and J ends lost 2 bases and 1 base respectively, with 10 bases between them. In DNA form, the CDR3 reads TGTGCCAGCAGCTTAACACCCCTACGCACAGATACGCAGTATTTT. Translation gives CASSLTPLRTDTQYF.

The rearrangement joins TRBV19 to TRBJ1-4, with D uncertain. The CDR3 runs to 14 residues. V was clipped by 4 bases and J by 7 bases, with 13 bases between them. From germline, CDR1 is LNHDA and CDR2 SQIVND (reference sequence). CDR3 loop: CASSKRPGSEKLFF. DNA of the CDR3: TGTGCCAGTAGTAAACGTCCTGGGAGTGAAAAACTGTTTTTT. Variable domain in full (rest from reference TRBV19 and TRBJ1-4): DGGITQSPKYLFRKEGQNVTLSCEQNLNHDAMYWYRQDPGQGLRLIYYSQIVNDFQKGDIAEGYSVSREKKESFPLTVTSAQKNPTAFYLCASSKRPGSEKLFFGSGTQLSVL.